Listed below are T cell receptor beta chains from one sample, sequenced in a study of T cells in Graves' hyperthyroidism and ophthalmopathy. TCRdb redid the calling of the multiplex PCR reads with MiXCR, one entry per CDR3 protein. The sample carries about 300,000 distinct CDR3 sequences, 25% to 30% recorded once. The sequenced sample was blood. Receptors were obtained from a man aged 40-55 years with Graves' hyperthyroidism that later progressed to Graves' ophthalmopathy. The CDR3 runs from the conserved cysteine through the conserved F or W. The order of the fields is clone size, V gene, J gene, D gene, CDR3 DNA, CDR3 protein. The D gene is left open where the match is weak. Clone size appears in some rows only: once, few, many, or a class for an expanded clone.

clone size: many
V gene: TRBV27
J gene: TRBJ2-7
D gene: TRBD1
CDR3 DNA: TGTGCCAGCAGTCCCAGGACAGGGGGCATGTACGAGCAGTACTTC
CDR3 protein: CASSPRTGGMYEQYF

clone size: many
V gene: TRBV27
J gene: TRBJ2-4
D gene: TRBD1
CDR3 DNA: TGTGCCAGCAGTTCATTCGGACAGGGGAAAAACATTCAGTACTTC
CDR3 protein: CASSSFGQGKNIQYF

clone size: many
V gene: TRBV3-1
J gene: TRBJ2-4
D gene: NA
CDR3 DNA: TGTGCCAGCAGCCAGCAGGGGCTGGAGGACATTCAGTACTTC
CDR3 protein: CASSQQGLEDIQYF

clone size: many
V gene: TRBV24-1
J gene: TRBJ1-5
D gene: NA
CDR3 DNA: TGTGCCACCAGTGATTTCGGCGGGGAACAGCCCCAGCATTTT
CDR3 protein: CATSDFGGEQPQHF

clone size: many
V gene: TRBV20-1
J gene: TRBJ2-3
D gene: NA
CDR3 DNA: TGCAGTGCTAGAGGAACTAGCGAGGGGGGGACAGATACGCAGTATTTT
CDR3 protein: CSARGTSEGGTDTQYF

clone size: NA
V gene: TRBV20-1
J gene: TRBJ2-7
D gene: NA
CDR3 DNA: TGCAGTGCTAGAGATCCGGAAGGGAGAGCCTACGAGCAGTACTTC
CDR3 protein: CSARDPEGRAYEQYF

clone size: many
V gene: TRBV6-1
J gene: TRBJ1-2
D gene: NA
CDR3 DNA: TGTGCCAGCACTCCGGCGGGGACCTATGGCTACACCTTC
CDR3 protein: CASTPAGTYGYTF

clone size: many
V gene: TRBV5-8
J gene: TRBJ1-2
D gene: NA
CDR3 DNA: TGTGCCAGCAGCTTGGAACCAGGGAACTATGGCTACACCTTC
CDR3 protein: CASSLEPGNYGYTF

clone size: many
V gene: TRBV6-1
J gene: TRBJ1-1
D gene: NA
CDR3 DNA: TGTGCCAGCACCCACCGGAGGGAGTGGGGGAACACTGAAGCTTTCTTT
CDR3 protein: CASTHRREWGNTEAFF

clone size: many
V gene: TRBV28
J gene: TRBJ2-7
D gene: NA
CDR3 DNA: TGTGCCAGCAGTCACACAGGTTCCTACGAGCAGTACTTC
CDR3 protein: CASSHTGSYEQYF

clone size: NA
V gene: TRBV6-1
J gene: TRBJ2-4
D gene: TRBD1
CDR3 DNA: TGTGCCAGCAGTGAATTTAGGGGGCTTACCAAAAACATTCAGTACTTC
CDR3 protein: CASSEFRGLTKNIQYF

clone size: NA
V gene: TRBV12-3/TRBV12-4
J gene: TRBJ1-2
D gene: NA
CDR3 DNA: TGTGCCAGCAGTTTAGCGTTGATTGGCTACACCTTC
CDR3 protein: CASSLALIGYTF

clone size: many
V gene: TRBV20-1
J gene: TRBJ1-1
D gene: NA
CDR3 DNA: TGCAGTGCCCTCAGAACCGGGGGAGGCACTGAAGCTTTCTTT
CDR3 protein: CSALRTGGGTEAFF

clone size: many
V gene: TRBV18
J gene: TRBJ1-1
D gene: NA
CDR3 DNA: TGTGCCAGCTCCCTGCTCTCGGACACTGAAGCTTTCTTT
CDR3 protein: CASSLLSDTEAFF

clone size: NA
V gene: TRBV20-1
J gene: TRBJ2-7
D gene: TRBD2
CDR3 DNA: TGCAGTGCTAGGGGGACTAGCGGGAGGGGCTACGAGCAGTACTTC
CDR3 protein: CSARGTSGRGYEQYF

clone size: many
V gene: TRBV29-1
J gene: TRBJ1-2
D gene: NA
CDR3 DNA: TGCAGCGTTAAATTTAACTATGGCTACACCTTC
CDR3 protein: CSVKFNYGYTF

clone size: NA
V gene: TRBV11-2
J gene: TRBJ2-5
D gene: NA
CDR3 DNA: TGTGCCAGCAGCCGGGGTCCGTACCAAGAGACCCAGTACTTC
CDR3 protein: CASSRGPYQETQYF

clone size: many
V gene: TRBV12-3/TRBV12-4
J gene: TRBJ2-2
D gene: NA
CDR3 DNA: TGTGCCAGCAGTTTCAGTGGCCCCGGGGAGCTGTTTTTT
CDR3 protein: CASSFSGPGELFF

clone size: NA
V gene: TRBV7-8
J gene: TRBJ2-4
D gene: NA
CDR3 DNA: TGTGCCAGCAGCTCATCAACACCGCCGGGCAAAAACATTCAGTACTTC
CDR3 protein: CASSSSTPPGKNIQYF

clone size: many
V gene: TRBV19
J gene: TRBJ2-7
D gene: TRBD2
CDR3 DNA: TGTGCCAGTAGTGGCGGCGGGAGAGCGTCGGAGCAGTACTTC
CDR3 protein: CASSGGGRASEQYF

clone size: many
V gene: TRBV24-1
J gene: TRBJ2-6
D gene: TRBD1
CDR3 DNA: TGTGCCACCAGTGACCGGGGACAGTTCTCTGGGGCCAACGTCCTGACTTTC
CDR3 protein: CATSDRGQFSGANVLTF

clone size: many
V gene: TRBV5-1
J gene: TRBJ1-5
D gene: NA
CDR3 DNA: TGCGCGAGCGTTGGGGCGACAGACCGCGCCAATCAGCCCCAGCATTTT
CDR3 protein: CASVGATDRANQPQHF

clone size: NA
V gene: TRBV11-1
J gene: TRBJ1-2
D gene: NA
CDR3 DNA: TGTGCCAGCAGCGTAGAGGCAGGGTCGACCTATGGCTACACCTTC
CDR3 protein: CASSVEAGSTYGYTF

clone size: many
V gene: TRBV20-1
J gene: TRBJ2-7
D gene: TRBD2
CDR3 DNA: TGCAGTGCTAGAGATAGCGGGAGTTACGAGCAGTACTTC
CDR3 protein: CSARDSGSYEQYF

clone size: NA
V gene: TRBV10-3
J gene: TRBJ1-1
D gene: TRBD1
CDR3 DNA: TGTGCCATCAGTGCCGGGACAGGGGGCACTGAAGCTTTCTTT
CDR3 protein: CAISAGTGGTEAFF

clone size: NA
V gene: TRBV12-3/TRBV12-4
J gene: TRBJ2-7
D gene: TRBD2
CDR3 DNA: TGTGCCAGCAGTTCCCGGGGGGAGGAGGGTGAGCAGTACTTC
CDR3 protein: CASSSRGEEGEQYF

clone size: many
V gene: TRBV27
J gene: TRBJ2-2
D gene: TRBD1
CDR3 DNA: TGTGCCAGCGCCGGGACAGGGGGCATCGGGGAGCTGTTTTTT
CDR3 protein: CASAGTGGIGELFF

clone size: many
V gene: TRBV28
J gene: TRBJ2-2
D gene: NA
CDR3 DNA: TGTGCCAGCAAGGAAACAGGGTTGGCCGGGGAGCTGTTTTTT
CDR3 protein: CASKETGLAGELFF